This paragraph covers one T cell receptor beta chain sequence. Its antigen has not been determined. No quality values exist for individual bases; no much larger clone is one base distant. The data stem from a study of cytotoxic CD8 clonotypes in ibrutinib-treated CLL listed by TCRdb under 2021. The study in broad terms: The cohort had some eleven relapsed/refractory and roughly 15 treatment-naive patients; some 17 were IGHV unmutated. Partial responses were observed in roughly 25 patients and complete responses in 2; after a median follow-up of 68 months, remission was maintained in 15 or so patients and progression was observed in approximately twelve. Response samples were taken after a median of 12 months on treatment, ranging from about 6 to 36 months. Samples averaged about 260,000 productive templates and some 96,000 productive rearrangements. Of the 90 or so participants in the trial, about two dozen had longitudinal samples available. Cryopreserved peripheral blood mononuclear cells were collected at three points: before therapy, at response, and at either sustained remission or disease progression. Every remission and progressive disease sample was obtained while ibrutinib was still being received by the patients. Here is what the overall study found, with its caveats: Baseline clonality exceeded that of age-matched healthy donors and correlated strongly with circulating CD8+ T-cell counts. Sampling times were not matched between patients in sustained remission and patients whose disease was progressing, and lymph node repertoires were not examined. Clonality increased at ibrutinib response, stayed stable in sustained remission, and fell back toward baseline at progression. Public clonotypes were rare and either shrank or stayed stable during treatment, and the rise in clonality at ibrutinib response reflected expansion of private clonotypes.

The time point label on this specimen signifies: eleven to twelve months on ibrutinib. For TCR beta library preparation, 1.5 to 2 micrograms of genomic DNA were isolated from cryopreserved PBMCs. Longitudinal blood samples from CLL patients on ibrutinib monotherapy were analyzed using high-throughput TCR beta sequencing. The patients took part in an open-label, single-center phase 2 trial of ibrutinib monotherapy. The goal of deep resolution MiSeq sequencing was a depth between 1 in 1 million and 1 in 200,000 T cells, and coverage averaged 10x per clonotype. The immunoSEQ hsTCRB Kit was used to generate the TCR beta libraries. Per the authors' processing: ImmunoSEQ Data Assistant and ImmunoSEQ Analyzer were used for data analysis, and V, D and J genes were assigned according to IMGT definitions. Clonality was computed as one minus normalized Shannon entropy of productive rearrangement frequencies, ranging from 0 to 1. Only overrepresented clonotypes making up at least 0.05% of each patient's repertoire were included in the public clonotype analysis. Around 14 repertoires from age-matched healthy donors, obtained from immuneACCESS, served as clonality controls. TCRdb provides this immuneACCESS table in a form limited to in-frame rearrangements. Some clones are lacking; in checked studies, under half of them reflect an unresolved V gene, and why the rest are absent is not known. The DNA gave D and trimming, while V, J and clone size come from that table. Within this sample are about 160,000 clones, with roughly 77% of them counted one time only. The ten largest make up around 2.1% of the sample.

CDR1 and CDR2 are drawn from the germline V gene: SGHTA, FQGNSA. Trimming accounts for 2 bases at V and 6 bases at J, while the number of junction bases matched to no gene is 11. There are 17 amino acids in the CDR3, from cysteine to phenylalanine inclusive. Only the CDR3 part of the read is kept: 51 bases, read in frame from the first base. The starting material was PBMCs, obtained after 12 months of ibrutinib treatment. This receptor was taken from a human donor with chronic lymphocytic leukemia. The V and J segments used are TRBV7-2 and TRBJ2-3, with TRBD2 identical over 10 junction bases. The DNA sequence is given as TGTGCCAGCAGCTTAAGAATTCCGGGACTAGCGCGGGATACGCAGTATTTT. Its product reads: CASSLRIPGLARDTQYF.